These 21 T cell receptor beta chains came from one sample sequenced in a study of blood T cell repertoires in COVID-19 (TCRdb year 2020). Library preparation used the immunoSEQ multiplex PCR assay. TCRdb carries this immuneACCESS record with in-frame sequences only. Its versions omit some clonotypes, under half of them owing to an unresolved V gene in the studies checked, with the rest unexplained. Recorded for this sample are 45,000 to 50,000 clones; 80% to 90% of them occurred a single time. Jointly, the top ten make up less than 35% of the sample. Sequencing input: peripheral blood. The receptors originated from an elderly woman with COVID-19, enrolled during active disease.

This clone was picked up one time. The gene calls are TRBV5-6 and TRBJ1-4, with 8 bases matching TRBD1. CDR1 is SGHDT, CDR2 YYEEEE, per germline. J was trimmed by 6 bases and V by 4 bases; bases with no gene match: 8. This CDR3 has 15 amino acids. For the CDR3, the DNA is TGTGCCAGCAGCGCGAAGACAGGGGACTATGAAAAACTGTTTTTT. The encoded protein is CASSAKTGDYEKLFF.

The rearrangement joins TRBV6-5 to TRBJ2-7; possible D gene TRBD1, 6 bases. This CDR3 region has 13 residues. Germline CDR1 and CDR2: MNHEY and SVGAGI. Trimming removed 6 bases from V and 1 base from J, with 10 bases in between. The CDR3 region is CASSHRESYEQYF. The CDR3 region has the DNA TGTGCCAGCAGCCACAGGGAATCCTACGAGCAGTACTTC.

The chain recombines TRBV18 with TRBJ1-2, with 8 bases fitting TRBD1. Germline V CDR1 and CDR2: KGHSH, LQKENI. The V segment lost 0 bases and the J segment 7 bases; nucleotides outside the gene matches: 4. CDR3 size: 14 residues. DNA for the CDR3: TGTGCCAGCTCACCACCGACAGGGGTGGCTGGCTACACCTTC. Encoded protein: CASSPPTGVAGYTF. The whole variable domain, remainder taken from reference TRBV18 and TRBJ1-2, is NAGVMQNPRHLVRRRGQEARLRCSPMKGHSHVYWYRQLPEEGLKFMVYLQKENIIDESGMPKERFSAEFPKEGPSILRIQQVVRGDSAAYFCASSPPTGVAGYTFGSGTRLTVV.

The rearrangement uses TRBV6-2 or TRBV6-3 and TRBJ1-1, with D hard to call. Germline lookup yields CDR1 MNHEY and CDR2 SVGEGT. The germline V and J ends were trimmed by 2 bases and 6 bases, with 4 bases remaining between them. The CDR3 contains 11 residues. The CDR3, as DNA: TGTGCCAGCAGTTACGTCGCTGAAGCTTTCTTT. It encodes CASSYVAEAFF.

The V call is TRBV7-3, the J call TRBJ1-2; possible D gene TRBD1, 5 bases. Between the trimmed V and J ends, which lost 1 base and 5 bases, there was a span of 8 bases. CDR3 size: 13 residues. From germline, CDR1 is SGHTA and CDR2 FQGTGA. This CDR3 reads CASSLIGGYGYTF. CDR3 DNA sequence: TGTGCCAGCAGCTTAATCGGGGGGTATGGCTACACCTTC.

The chain has TRBV20-1 and TRBJ2-2; 14 bases are a match to TRBD2. The trim removed 3 bases at V and 4 bases at J, leaving 13 bases unmatched. From germline, CDR1 is DFQATT and CDR2 SNEGSKA (reference sequence). CDR3 length equals 19 residues. CDR3 loop: CSASWPTSGRAPGTGELFF. The DNA of the CDR3 is TGCAGTGCTAGTTGGCCGACTAGCGGGAGGGCCCCGGGCACCGGGGAGCTGTTTTTT.

This chain uses TRBV5-1 with TRBJ2-5, with TRBD2 identical over 9 bases. CDR3 length equals 16 residues. V gave up 5 bases and J gave up 3 bases; unmatched junction bases: 11. Germline V lookup: CDR1 SGHRS, CDR2 YFSETQ. This CDR3 is CASRPRGLAVEETQYF. CDR3 DNA: TGCGCCAGCAGACCCCGGGGACTAGCCGTAGAAGAGACCCAGTACTTC.

The rearrangement links TRBV28 to TRBJ1-3; TRBD1 aligns across 7 bases. The germline V gene has CDR1 MDHEN and CDR2 SYDVKM. The CDR3 is made up of 12 amino acids. The CDR3 DNA follows: TGTGCTGCAGGGGGCTCTGGAAACACCATATATTTT. Translation: CAAGGSGNTIYF.

This clone has more than one count but fewer than ten. The J gene is TRBJ1-4, the V gene TRBV5-4; TRBD1 aligns across 10 bases. The trim removed 4 bases at V and 3 bases at J, leaving 9 bases unmatched. In germline, CDR1 is SGHNT, CDR2 YYREEE (reference sequence). This CDR3 region has 17 residues. The CDR3: CASSLGTGDSANEKLFF. CDR3 nucleotides: TGTGCCAGCAGCCTCGGGACAGGGGATAGCGCTAATGAAAAACTGTTTTTT. Drawing the rest from reference TRBV5-4 and TRBJ1-4, the complete variable domain is ETGVTQSPTHLIKTRGQQVTLRCSSQSGHNTVSWYQQALGQGPQFIFQYYREEENGRGNFPPRFSGLQFPNYSSELNVNALELDDSALYLCASSLGTGDSANEKLFFGSGTQLSVL.

This chain connects TRBV7-2 to TRBJ2-7, with 7 bases that match TRBD1. The CDR3 consists of 14 residues. Germline V CDR1 and CDR2: SGHTA, FQGNSA. The V gene end was trimmed by 6 bases and the J gene end by 1 base; junction bases not matched to a gene: 6. The CDR3 coding sequence is TGTGCCAGCAGTCCGACAGGGTGGTCCTACGAGCAGTACTTC. Translation: CASSPTGWSYEQYF.

V usage is TRBV19 and J usage is TRBJ1-5; tentatively, D is TRBD1 (6 bases). CDR3 size: 17 residues. The ends were cut back, 2 bases at V and 6 bases at J, with 20 bases in the middle. CDR1 LNHDA and CDR2 SQIVND come from the germline V gene (reference sequence). Written as DNA, the CDR3 is TGTGCCAGTAGTATAATGGGGGCGGGGGTTCTAGGTCAGCCCCAGCATTTT. Amino acids: CASSIMGAGVLGQPQHF.

The J gene is TRBJ2-7, the V gene TRBV6-5; TRBD2 might be the D (5 bases). The V and J ends lost 2 bases and 3 bases respectively, with 17 bases between them. The CDR3 is 16 amino acids. CDR1 is MNHEY and CDR2 is SVGAGI in the germline V gene. CDR3 DNA sequence: TGTGCCAGCAGTTACGTTGGGTCCTGGGGAGACTACGAGCAGTACTTC. Translated: CASSYVGSWGDYEQYF.

V and J are TRBV19 and TRBJ2-3; 11 bases align to TRBD1. J was trimmed by 1 base and V by 7 bases; bases with no gene match: 4. The CDR3 consists of 15 residues. CDR1 and CDR2 from the germline V gene are LNHDA and SQIVND (reference sequence). The DNA for the CDR3 is TGTGCCAGTAACGGACAGGGGGCCGGCACAGATACGCAGTATTTT. Amino acids: CASNGQGAGTDTQYF.

V is TRBV7-2 and J is TRBJ2-1; 10 bases agree with TRBD1. The CDR3 has 14 amino acids. Trimming cost V 5 bases and J 3 bases; bases outside gene matches: 1. Per germline, CDR1 SGHTA and CDR2 FQGNSA. CDR3 loop: CASSRDRGYNEQFF. The CDR3 nucleotides are TGTGCCAGCAGCCGGGACAGGGGCTACAATGAGCAGTTCTTC.

The chain joins TRBV25-1 to TRBJ1-2, with 9 bases aligning to TRBD1. The CDR3 extends over 18 amino acids. Germline V gene lookup returns CDR1 MGHDK and CDR2 SYGVNS. V lost 6 bases and J lost 8; bases outside the gene matches: 22. The CDR3 DNA sequence: TGTGCCAGCAGGTCGCCCATGAGGGGACAGGGAGGTTCGGGAGGCTACACCTTC. Residues: CASRSPMRGQGGSGGYTF.

The chain combines TRBV6-5 with TRBJ2-1, with D maybe TRBD2 (6 bases). The V gene's germline CDR1 is MNHEY and CDR2 SVGAGI. The CDR3 is made up of 13 amino acids. V lost 6 bases and J lost 7, with 13 bases in between. The CDR3 DNA reads TGTGCCAGCAGCCGTTTACGGGAGAATGAGCAGTTCTTC. Protein product: CASSRLRENEQFF.

The J gene is TRBJ1-1, the V gene TRBV4-2; D gene unclear. Per the germline V gene, CDR1 is LGHNA and CDR2 is YNFKEQ. The V gene lost 3 bases and the J gene lost 5 bases, with 16 bases spanning the gap. This CDR3 region has 15 residues. As DNA, the CDR3 is TGTGCCAGCAGCCAGGTCGACTCACGCGGGACTGAAGCTTTCTTT. Amino acids: CASSQVDSRGTEAFF.

The chain combines TRBV3-1 (or the pseudogene TRBV3-2) with TRBJ1-2, with D possibly matching TRBD1 (6 bases). The CDR3 runs 12 residues. Germline V CDR1 and CDR2: LGHDT, YNNKEL (reference sequence). Trimming removed 2 bases at V and 12 bases at J, with 13 bases between. Here the CDR3 reads CASSQTDSRNTF. CDR3 coding DNA: TGTGCCAGCAGCCAAACGGACAGCCGGAACACCTTC.

This clone was counted a few times. The V call is TRBV19, the J call TRBJ1-2; 8 bases map to TRBD1. Germline CDR1 and CDR2: LNHDA and SQIVND (reference sequence). The ends lost 2 bases at V and 8 bases at J; junction bases unmatched: 4. The CDR3 extends over 13 amino acids. The DNA for the CDR3 is TGTGCCAGTAGTATAAGCAGGGGGCGCGGCTACACCTTC. Encoded protein: CASSISRGRGYTF. The full variable domain, in which reference TRBV19 and TRBJ1-2 provide the parts outside the CDR3, is DGGITQSPKYLFRKEGQNVTLSCEQNLNHDAMYWYRQDPGQGLRLIYYSQIVNDFQKGDIAEGYSVSREKKESFPLTVTSAQKNPTAFYLCASSISRGRGYTFGSGTRLTVV.

V gene TRBV5-1 combines with J gene TRBJ1-2, with 8 bases identical to TRBD1. Germline V CDR1 and CDR2: SGHRS, YFSETQ. The trim removed 4 bases at V and 2 bases at J, leaving 7 bases unmatched. This CDR3 is 15 amino acids long. CDR3 protein: CASSGATGVNYGYTF. CDR3 bases: TGCGCCAGCAGCGGCGCGACAGGGGTAAACTATGGCTACACCTTC. The full variable domain, completed using reference TRBV5-1 and TRBJ1-2, is KAGVTQTPRYLIKTRGQQVTLSCSPISGHRSVSWYQQTPGQGLQFLFEYFSETQRNKGNFPGRFSGRQFSNSRSEMNVSTLELGDSALYLCASSGATGVNYGYTFGSGTRLTVV.

This chain links TRBV7-2 with TRBJ1-5, with 7 bases matching TRBD1. The germline CDR1 and CDR2 sequences are SGHTA and FQGNSA. CDR3 length: 14 residues. Germline trimming cut 1 base from V and 4 bases from J; bases unmatched to any gene: 1. CDR3 DNA: TGTGCCAGCAGCTTAGGACAGGGAAATCAGCCCCAGCATTTT. It is translated as CASSLGQGNQPQHF.